This T cell receptor (beta chain) was captured by sequencing in a study of blood T cell repertoires in COVID-19. Study as a whole: PBMCs, B-cell-depleted T cells, or T cells were the source of the cDNA or gDNA that made up the material.

This CDR3 contains 14 residues. The germline V gene has CDR1 MDHEN and CDR2 SYDVKM. The V end was cut by 6 bases, the J end by 3 bases, with 12 bases between. Sequenced by immunoSEQ multiplex PCR; TCRdb stores in-frame clones only, minus some. The repertoire holds some 55,000 clones, with approximately 87% as singletons. Sequenced input: peripheral blood. The origin of this receptor is a man in his 60s with acute or convalescent COVID-19. The rearrangement joins TRBV28 to TRBJ2-1, with a possible D match to TRBD2 (6 bases). CDR3 coding DNA: TGTGCCAGCAGGGGAGGAGGGAGCTACAATGAGCAGTTCTTC. Translating gives CASRGGGSYNEQFF.